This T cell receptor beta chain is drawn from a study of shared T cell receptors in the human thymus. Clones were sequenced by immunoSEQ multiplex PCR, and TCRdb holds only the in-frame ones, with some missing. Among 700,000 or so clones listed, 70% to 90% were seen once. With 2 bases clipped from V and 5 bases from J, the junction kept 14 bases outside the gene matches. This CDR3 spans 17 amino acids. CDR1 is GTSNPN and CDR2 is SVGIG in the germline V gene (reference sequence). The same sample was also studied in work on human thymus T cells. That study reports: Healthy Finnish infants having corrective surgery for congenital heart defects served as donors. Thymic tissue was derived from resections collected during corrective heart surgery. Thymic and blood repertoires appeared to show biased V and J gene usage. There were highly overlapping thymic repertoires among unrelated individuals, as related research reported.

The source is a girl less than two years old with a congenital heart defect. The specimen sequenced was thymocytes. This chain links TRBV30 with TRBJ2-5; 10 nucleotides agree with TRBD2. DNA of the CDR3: TGTGCCTGGAGTCCGCCTACCAGCGGGGGGGGGCGGGAGACCCAGTACTTC. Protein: CAWSPPTSGGGRETQYF.